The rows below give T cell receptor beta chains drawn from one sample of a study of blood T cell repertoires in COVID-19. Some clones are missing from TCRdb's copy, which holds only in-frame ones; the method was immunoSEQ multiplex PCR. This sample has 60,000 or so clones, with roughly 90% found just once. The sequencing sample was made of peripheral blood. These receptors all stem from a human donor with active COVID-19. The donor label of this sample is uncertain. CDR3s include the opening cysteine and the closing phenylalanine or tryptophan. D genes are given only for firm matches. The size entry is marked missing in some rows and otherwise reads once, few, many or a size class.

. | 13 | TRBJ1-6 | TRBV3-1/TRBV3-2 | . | TGTGCCAGTAACGGGGATTCTAATTCACCCCTCCACTTT | CASNGDSNSPLHF
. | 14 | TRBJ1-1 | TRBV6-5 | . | TGTGCCAGCAGCGCAGACAGTCCGAACACTGAAGCTTTCTTT | CASSADSPNTEAFF
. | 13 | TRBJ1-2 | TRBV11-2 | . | TGTGCCAGCAGCCCATTGAGGAACTATGGCTACACCTTC | CASSPLRNYGYTF
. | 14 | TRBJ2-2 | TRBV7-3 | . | TGTGCCAGCAGAGTGGGAGGAAACACCGGGGAGCTGTTTTTT | CASRVGGNTGELFF
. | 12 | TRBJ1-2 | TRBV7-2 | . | TGTGCCAGCAGCCCTCAGGGAGGGGGCTACACCTTC | CASSPQGGGYTF
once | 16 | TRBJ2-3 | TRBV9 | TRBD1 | TGTGCCAGCAGCGAACGCCGGGACAGGAGCACAGATACGCAGTATTTT | CASSERRDRSTDTQYF
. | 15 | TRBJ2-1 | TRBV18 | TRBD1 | TGTGCCAGCTCAAAACGACAGGGACAATACAATGAGCAGTTCTTC | CASSKRQGQYNEQFF
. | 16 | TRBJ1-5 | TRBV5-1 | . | TGCGCCAGCAGCTTGGGAGCAGGCGATAGCAATCAGCCCCAGCATTTT | CASSLGAGDSNQPQHF
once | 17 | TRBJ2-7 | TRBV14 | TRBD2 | TGTGCCAGCAGCCACCTCCCGGGACTAGCGGGAGGCTACGAGCAGTACTTC | CASSHLPGLAGGYEQYF
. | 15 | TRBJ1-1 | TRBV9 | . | TGTGCCAGCAGCGTAGGGCCAGCGAAGAACACTGAAGCTTTCTTT | CASSVGPAKNTEAFF
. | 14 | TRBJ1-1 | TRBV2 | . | TGTGCCAGCAGTTTCAGGGGCTTGAACACTGAAGCTTTCTTT | CASSFRGLNTEAFF
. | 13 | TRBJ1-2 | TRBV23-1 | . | TGCGCCAGCAGTCCGACTGATCTCTATGGCTACACCTTC | CASSPTDLYGYTF
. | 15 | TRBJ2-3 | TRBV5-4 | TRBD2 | TGTGCCAGCAGCCCTAGCGGAACGATCACAGATACGCAGTATTTT | CASSPSGTITDTQYF
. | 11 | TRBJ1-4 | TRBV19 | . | TGTGCCAGTAGTCAGTATGAAAAACTGTTTTTT | CASSQYEKLFF
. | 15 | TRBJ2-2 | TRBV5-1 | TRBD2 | TGCGCCAGCAGCTTGTCCCCCCGGGGGGCCGGGGAGCTGTTTTTT | CASSLSPRGAGELFF
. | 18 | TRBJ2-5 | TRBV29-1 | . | TGCAGCGTTGAAGATCTTAAAACAAGCGGATGGTACCAAGAGACCCAGTACTTC | CSVEDLKTSGWYQETQYF
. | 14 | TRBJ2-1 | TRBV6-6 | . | TGTGCCAGCAGTTACGGGGACTCTTACAATGAGCAGTTCTTC | CASSYGDSYNEQFF
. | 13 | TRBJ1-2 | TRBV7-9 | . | TGTGCCAGCAGCTCGCTTTTGGAGACGGGCTACACCTTC | CASSSLLETGYTF
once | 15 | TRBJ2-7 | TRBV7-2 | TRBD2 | TGTGCCAGCAGCCCGCTGGCTAGCGGGAGCTACGAGCAGTACTTC | CASSPLASGSYEQYF
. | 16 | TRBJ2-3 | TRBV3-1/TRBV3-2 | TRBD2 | TGTGCCAGCAGCCGGTACAGGCTAGCGGGAACAGATACGCAGTATTTT | CASSRYRLAGTDTQYF
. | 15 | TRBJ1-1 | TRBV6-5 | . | TGTGCCAGCAGTTACTGGAGTACCAGGAACACTGAAGCTTTCTTT | CASSYWSTRNTEAFF
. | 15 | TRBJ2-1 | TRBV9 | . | TGTGCCAGCAGCGTAACAGACGGACTGAACAATGAGCAGTTCTTC | CASSVTDGLNNEQFF
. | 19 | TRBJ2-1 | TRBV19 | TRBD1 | TGTGCCAGTAGAAATCCCGTGCCCGCGTTGGGACAGGGGGCGGATGAGCAGTTCTTC | CASRNPVPALGQGADEQFF
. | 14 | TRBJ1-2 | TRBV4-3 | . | TGCGCCAGCAGCCAAGATCTTCAGGGGTATGGCTACACCTTC | CASSQDLQGYGYTF
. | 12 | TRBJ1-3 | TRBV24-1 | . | TGTGCCACCAGTCCTTCTGGAAACACCATATATTTT | CATSPSGNTIYF
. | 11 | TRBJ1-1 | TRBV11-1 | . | TGTGCCAGCAGCCGTAAAAGGGAGGCTTTCTTT | CASSRKREAFF
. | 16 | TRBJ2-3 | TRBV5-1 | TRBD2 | TGCGCCAGCAGCTCAGGGACTAGCGGGAGCACAGATACGCAGTATTTT | CASSSGTSGSTDTQYF
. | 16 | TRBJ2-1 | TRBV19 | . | TGTGCCAGTAGAGGGATGAGGGCTAAGGGCTACAATGAGCAGTTCTTC | CASRGMRAKGYNEQFF
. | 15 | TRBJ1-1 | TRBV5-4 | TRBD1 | TGTGCCAGCAGATCCGTACAGGGGGCGGGTACTGAAGCTTTCTTT | CASRSVQGAGTEAFF
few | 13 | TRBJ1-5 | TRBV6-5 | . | TGTGCCAGCAGTTACAACATCAATCAGCCCCAGCATTTT | CASSYNINQPQHF
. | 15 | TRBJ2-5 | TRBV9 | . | TGTGCCAGCACCCTGGGACACCGGGGCGGGGAGACCCAGTACTTC | CASTLGHRGGETQYF
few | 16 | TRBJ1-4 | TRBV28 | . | TGTGCCAGCACCCTGACAGGCGCCGCAACTAATGAAAAACTGTTTTTT | CASTLTGAATNEKLFF
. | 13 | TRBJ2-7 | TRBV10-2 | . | TGCGCCAGCAGTTATGGACAAGCGAACGAGCAGTACTTC | CASSYGQANEQYF
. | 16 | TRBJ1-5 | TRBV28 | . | TGTGCCAGCAGACCCCGAACCTATGGGCTCAATCAGCCCCAGCATTTT | CASRPRTYGLNQPQHF
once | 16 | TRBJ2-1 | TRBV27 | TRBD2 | TGTGCCAGCAGTTACCAAGCTAGCGGGAGTTACAATGAGCAGTTCTTC | CASSYQASGSYNEQFF
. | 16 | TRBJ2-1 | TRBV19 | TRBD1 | TGTGCCAGTAGGCGGACAGGGGGCGCGAAGGACAATGAGCAGTTCTTC | CASRRTGGAKDNEQFF
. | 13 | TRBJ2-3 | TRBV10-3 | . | TGTGCCATCAGTGAGGAGGGAACAGATACGCAGTATTTT | CAISEEGTDTQYF
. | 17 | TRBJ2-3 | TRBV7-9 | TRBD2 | TGTGCCAGCAGCTTAGCGCGTAGCGGGAGTTACGCAGATACGCAGTATTTT | CASSLARSGSYADTQYF
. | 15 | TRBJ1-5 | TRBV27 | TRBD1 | TGTGCCAGCAGTTCCGCGACAGGGTACAATCAGCCCCAGCATTTT | CASSSATGYNQPQHF
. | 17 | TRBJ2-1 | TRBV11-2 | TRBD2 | TGTGCCAGCAGCTTTAGTGGGCTAGCGGGAGAAGGGTATGAGCAGTTCTTC | CASSFSGLAGEGYEQFF
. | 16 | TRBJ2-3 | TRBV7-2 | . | TGTGCCAGCAGCTTAGCTAGCGGAACTTACACAGATACGCAGTATTTT | CASSLASGTYTDTQYF
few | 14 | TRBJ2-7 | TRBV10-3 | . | TGTGCCGCCCGACAGGATACAGGCTCCTACGAGCAGTACTTC | CAARQDTGSYEQYF
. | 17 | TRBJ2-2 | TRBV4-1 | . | TGCGCCAGCAGCCAAGTGGACATGGGGTTTAGTGTCGGGGAGCTGTTTTTT | CASSQVDMGFSVGELFF
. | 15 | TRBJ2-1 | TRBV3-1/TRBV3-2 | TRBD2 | TGTGCCAGCAGCCCCCCCTATAGCGGGAACCATGAGCAGTTCTTC | CASSPPYSGNHEQFF
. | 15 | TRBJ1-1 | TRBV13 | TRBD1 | TGTGCCAGCAGCTCCTGGACAGGGTCGAACACTGAAGCTTTCTTT | CASSSWTGSNTEAFF
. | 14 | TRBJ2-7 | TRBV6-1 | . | TGTGCCAGCAGTGAGACTAGTGCGCCCGACGAGCAGTACTTC | CASSETSAPDEQYF
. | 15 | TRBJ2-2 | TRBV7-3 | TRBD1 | TGTGCCAGCAGCTTGGACAGGTGGAACACCGGGGAGCTGTTTTTT | CASSLDRWNTGELFF
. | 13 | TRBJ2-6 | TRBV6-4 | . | TGTGCCAGCGCGCTCATGGGGGCCAACGTCCTGACTTTC | CASALMGANVLTF
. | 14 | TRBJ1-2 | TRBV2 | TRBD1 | TGTGCCAGCAGTGAAGCGGGACAGGGGTCTGGCTACACCTTC | CASSEAGQGSGYTF
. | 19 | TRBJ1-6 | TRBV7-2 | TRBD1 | TGTGCCAGCAGCTCCCCGGGACAGAGAGGGGTGGCCCTCAATTCACCCCTCCACTTT | CASSSPGQRGVALNSPLHF
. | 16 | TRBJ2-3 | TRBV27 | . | TGTGCCAGCAGCGAATACAGGGGAGGTAGCACAGATACGCAGTATTTT | CASSEYRGGSTDTQYF
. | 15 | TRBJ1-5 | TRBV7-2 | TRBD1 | TGTGCCAGCAGCAAACGGACAGGGGGCAATCAGCCCCAGCATTTT | CASSKRTGGNQPQHF
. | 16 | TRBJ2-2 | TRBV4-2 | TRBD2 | TGTGCCAGCAGCCCCTTAGCGGGAGTAGGAACCGGGGAGCTGTTTTTT | CASSPLAGVGTGELFF
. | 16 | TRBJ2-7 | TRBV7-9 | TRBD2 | TGTGCCAGCAGCGCCCGACTAGCGGGAGTTTCCTACGAGCAGTACTTC | CASSARLAGVSYEQYF
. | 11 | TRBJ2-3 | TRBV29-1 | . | TGCAGCGTCGCTGCTTCGGGTACGCAGTATTTT | CSVAASGTQYF